The 27 T cell receptor beta chains below were found in one sample sequenced in a study of T-cell reconstitution after alpha-beta-depleted transplantation in children. Unique molecular identifiers tagged the TCRbeta library. A single record per CDR3 protein comes from TCRdb applying MiXCR to the PCR reads. The sample contains 780,000 or so distinct CDR3 sequences, around 15% of which appear only once. The input for sequencing was PBMCs, mostly from graft donor cells, taken 360 days after TCRalphabeta/CD19-depleted stem cell transplant. All receptors derive from a male patient under 18 who had a stem cell transplant for acute lymphoblastic leukemia, so the T cells may come from the graft donor.

The chain is built from TRBV9 and TRBJ2-1; 8 bases line up with TRBD2. The germline gives CDR1 SGDLS, CDR2 YYNGEE. Trimming at V came to 0 bases and at J to 6 bases, leaving 5 bases not matched to a gene. The CDR3 has 15 amino acids. The CDR3 DNA follows: TGTGCCAGCAGCGTAGAAGGGACTAGTGGCAATGAGCAGTTCTTC. Amino acid sequence: CASSVEGTSGNEQFF.

The chain has TRBV12-3 or TRBV12-4 and TRBJ2-7, with D uncertain. Deletions cut 2 bases from V and 3 bases from J, with 11 bases between. This CDR3 has 14 amino acids. The CDR3 DNA is TGTGCCAGCAGTTTAACGGACGGTGACTACGAGCAGTACTTC. Translation gives CASSLTDGDYEQYF.

This clonotype was picked up a small number of times. The chain combines TRBV6-1 with TRBJ2-2; 12 bases match TRBD2. V lost 7 bases, J lost 7 bases, and 10 bases stayed unmatched. The CDR3 loop spans 16 amino acids. Germline V lookup: CDR1 MNHNS, CDR2 SASEGT. For the CDR3, the DNA is TGTGCCAGCACCATACTAGCGGGAGGAAGTCACGGGGAGCTGTTTTTT. Protein sequence: CASTILAGGSHGELFF.

This clonotype was counted at least ten times. This chain joins TRBV25-1 and TRBJ2-3; D is undetermined. There are 11 residues in the CDR3. Trimming removed 1 base from V and 11 bases from J, with 7 bases in between. Germline CDR1 reads MGHDK; CDR2 reads SYGVNS. This chain's CDR3 is CASSEFAEQYF. The CDR3 nucleotides read TGTGCCAGCAGTGAATTCGCGGAGCAGTATTTT.

This clonotype appeared a few times. The J gene is TRBJ2-7, the V gene TRBV5-1; the D gene is possibly TRBD2 (6 bases). V lost 4 bases and J lost 3, with 17 bases in between. The CDR3 covers 15 residues. Germline V gives CDR1 SGHRS, CDR2 YFSETQ. CDR3 bases: TGCGCCAGCAGCCTGGGGCGGGATAACCTCTACGAGCAGTACTTC. This sequence encodes CASSLGRDNLYEQYF.

The gene calls are TRBV12-3 or TRBV12-4 and TRBJ2-1; 7 nucleotides agree with TRBD2. Trimming removed 2 bases from V and 5 bases from J; junction bases left unmatched: 6. The CDR3 length is 15 residues. This CDR3 reads CASSLTLAVHNEQFF. The CDR3, as DNA: TGTGCCAGCAGTTTAACGCTAGCGGTCCACAATGAGCAGTTCTTC.

This clonotype was counted only a few times. The J gene is TRBJ2-7, the V gene TRBV6-2 or TRBV6-3; D might be TRBD2 (6 bases). CDR1 and CDR2 (germline): MNHEY, SVGEGT. V was trimmed by 8 bases and J by 4 bases, leaving 12 bases between them. The CDR3 consists of 12 residues. Here the CDR3 reads CASGNAGYEQYF. As DNA, the CDR3 is TGTGCCAGCGGTAATGCGGGATACGAGCAGTACTTC.

This chain joins TRBV6-5 and TRBJ2-2; D remains unclear. The CDR3 consists of 15 residues. Germline values: CDR1 MNHEY, CDR2 SVGAGI. Trimming removed 0 bases from V and 1 base from J, with 6 bases in between. The CDR3 nucleotides read TGTGCCAGCAGTTACTCGAAGCGGAACACCGGGGAGCTGTTTTTT. This gives the protein CASSYSKRNTGELFF.

The rearrangement links TRBV29-1 to TRBJ2-3; D is uncertain. In germline, CDR1 is SQVTM, CDR2 ANQGSEA. Deletions cut 6 bases from V and 1 base from J, with 8 bases between. CDR3 length: 12 residues. The CDR3 here is CSVHGGTDTQYF. In DNA, the CDR3 is TGCAGCGTCCATGGCGGCACAGATACGCAGTATTTT.

This clonotype was seen only a few times. This chain links TRBV7-6 with TRBJ2-7, with 16 nucleotides matching TRBD2. The ends lost 5 bases at V and 1 base at J; junction bases unmatched: 8. Germline-derived CDR1 and CDR2 are SGHVS and FNYEAQ. CDR3 length equals 18 residues. CDR3: CASSQKGLAGGPSYEQYF. The DNA for the CDR3 is TGTGCCAGCAGCCAAAAGGGACTAGCGGGAGGGCCTTCCTACGAGCAGTACTTC.

The chain employs TRBV29-1 and TRBJ2-7; 9 bases are a match to TRBD1. CDR1 and CDR2 from the germline V gene are SQVTM and ANQGSEA. This CDR3 is built from 17 residues. V dropped 4 bases and J dropped 2; count of bases not matched to a gene: 15. CDR3 region: CSVAKRGTGIMAYEQYF. The CDR3 DNA reads as TGCAGCGTTGCTAAGAGGGGGACAGGGATCATGGCCTACGAGCAGTACTTC.

The sample holds one count of this clonotype. CDR3 in amino acids: CASSGLAGGDEQFF. Here the CDR3 DNA reads TGTGCCAGCAGTGGACTAGCGGGAGGCGATGAGCAGTTCTTC. V is TRBV2 and J is TRBJ2-1; 13 positions agree with TRBD2. V shed 4 bases and J 8 bases; nucleotides not matched to a gene: 2. This CDR3 comprises 14 residues. Germline assignment: CDR1 SNHLY and CDR2 FYNNEI.

This clonotype came up many times. J is TRBJ2-6 and V is TRBV5-1; the match to TRBD1 covers 7 bases. The germline gives CDR1 SGHRS, CDR2 YFSETQ. The V segment lost 6 bases and the J segment 0 bases; nucleotides outside the gene matches: 12. This CDR3 comprises 18 residues. This chain's CDR3 is CASTLGDSILSGANVLTF. In nucleotides, the CDR3 is TGCGCCAGCACTCTGGGGGACAGCATCCTCTCTGGGGCCAACGTCCTGACTTTC.

The gene calls are TRBV14 and TRBJ2-7; 11 bases agree with TRBD1. Looked up from germline, CDR1 is SGHDN and CDR2 is FVKESK. The CDR3 has 16 amino acids. Germline trimming cut 2 bases from V and 2 bases from J; bases unmatched to any gene: 5. The CDR3 sequence is CASSQSPGQGAYEQYF. The DNA of the CDR3 is TGTGCCAGCAGCCAATCACCGGGACAGGGGGCCTACGAGCAGTACTTC.

The V gene is TRBV13, the J gene TRBJ2-1, with 9 bases identical to TRBD2. The germline V gene encodes CDR1 PRHDT and CDR2 FYEKMQ (reference sequence). The CDR3 has 16 amino acids. Trimming at V came to 7 bases and at J to 4 bases, leaving 11 bases not matched to a gene. The CDR3 DNA reads as TGTGCCAGCAACTGGTTGCGGGAGGGCCCTTACAATGAGCAGTTCTTC. It specifies CASNWLREGPYNEQFF.

This sequence joins TRBV18 and TRBJ2-2; possible D gene TRBD1, 5 bases. Germline V gives CDR1 KGHSH, CDR2 LQKENI. This CDR3 comprises 15 residues. The V end lost 0 bases, the J end lost 7 bases, and 12 bases lay between the germline ends. Here the CDR3 reads CASSPPQAIVGELFF. The CDR3 DNA reads as TGTGCCAGCTCACCACCACAGGCCATCGTCGGGGAGCTGTTTTTT.

The chain has TRBV5-1 and TRBJ2-3, with unresolved D. The ends were cut back, 6 bases at V and 5 bases at J, with 10 bases in the middle. Germline V lookup: CDR1 SGHRS, CDR2 YFSETQ. The CDR3 length is 12 residues. DNA for the CDR3: TGCGCCAGCATCGACCTCGGAGATACGCAGTATTTT. Residues: CASIDLGDTQYF.

This clonotype occurred a few times. The chain is built from TRBV6-5 and TRBJ2-7, with D perhaps TRBD2 (6 bases). The CDR3 is made up of 16 amino acids. Per the germline V gene, CDR1 is MNHEY and CDR2 is SVGAGI. Trimming took off 0 bases at V and 3 bases at J, with 15 bases between the two ends. The DNA of the CDR3 is TGTGCCAGCAGTTACTCGGGCGCGGGACGAATCTACGAGCAGTACTTC. This sequence encodes CASSYSGAGRIYEQYF.

In this sample, this clonotype turned up a few times. The rearrangement joins TRBV2 to TRBJ1-6; D gene unclear. V was pared by 7 bases and J by 1 base, with 14 bases between. Per the germline V gene, CDR1 is SNHLY and CDR2 is FYNNEI. This CDR3 contains 16 residues. CDR3: CASTPEEWSYNSPLHF. Here the CDR3 DNA reads TGTGCCAGCACTCCCGAGGAATGGTCCTATAATTCACCCCTCCACTTT.

The CDR3: CASSLSGGPVGETQYF. The CDR3 DNA sequence: TGTGCCAGCAGCTTATCGGGAGGCCCCGTTGGCGAGACCCAGTACTTC. The chain uses TRBV7-2 and TRBJ2-5, with 7 bases matching TRBD2. The CDR3 covers 16 residues. The germline CDR1 and CDR2 sequences are SGHTA and FQGNSA. J lost 5 bases, V lost 2 bases, and 11 bases had no gene match.

The J gene is TRBJ2-7, the V gene TRBV29-1, with D possibly being TRBD1 (6 bases). V lost 6 bases and J 9 bases, leaving 15 bases between the germline ends. Germline V gene lookup returns CDR1 SQVTM and CDR2 ANQGSEA. The CDR3 loop spans 11 amino acids. CDR3 sequence (DNA): TGCAGCGTGATACAGGGCCTAGGGCAGTACTTC. Encoded protein: CSVIQGLGQYF.

This clonotype was recorded at least ten times. The chain combines TRBV9 with TRBJ2-7; TRBD2 matches at 10 bases. CDR3 length: 20 amino acids. V lost 0 bases and J lost 0; bases outside the gene matches: 15. Germline V lookup: CDR1 SGDLS, CDR2 YYNGEE. Here the CDR3 DNA reads TGTGCCAGCAGCGTAGTCCGCCTAGCGGGAGAAAGGGAGGGCTCCTACGAGCAGTACTTC. Translation gives CASSVVRLAGEREGSYEQYF.

Note on this clonotype: A read error may produce the germline difference seen at one junction end. This rearrangement joins TRBV7-7 to TRBJ2-7; possible D gene TRBD2, 6 bases. The CDR3 contains 15 residues. Germline values: CDR1 SSHAT, CDR2 FNYEAQ (reference sequence). The CDR3 loop is CTSSKRLGSSYEQYF. In DNA form, the CDR3 reads TGTACCAGCAGCAAAAGACTAGGCAGCTCCTACGAGCAGTACTTC.

This rearrangement joins TRBV6-5 to TRBJ2-1, with 9 bases identical to TRBD2. V shed 0 bases and J 7 bases; nucleotides not matched to a gene: 7. CDR1 and CDR2 (germline): MNHEY, SVGAGI. This CDR3 spans 16 amino acids. CDR3 loop: CASSYSLGREGNEQFF. The CDR3 coding sequence is TGTGCCAGCAGTTACTCATTAGGGCGGGAGGGTAATGAGCAGTTCTTC.

The table lists this clonotype with a few counts. The J gene is TRBJ1-5, the V gene TRBV6-1; no clear D. Trimming removed 2 bases from V and 6 bases from J, with 8 bases in between. The CDR3 sequence is 13 residues long. CDR1 and CDR2 from the germline V gene are MNHNS and SASEGT. The CDR3 DNA is TGTGCCAGCAGTGAAAATGGGCGTCAGCCCCAGCATTTT. Translated: CASSENGRQPQHF.

This chain connects TRBV7-8 to TRBJ2-3; D call uncertain. Germline V gene data show CDR1 as SGHVS and CDR2 as FQNEAQ. CDR3 length: 16 residues. The V and J ends lost 4 bases and 2 bases respectively, with 16 bases between them. The CDR3 spells CASSSISPNFTDTQYF. The DNA for the CDR3 is TGTGCCAGCAGCTCTATTAGCCCTAATTTCACAGATACGCAGTATTTT. Together with reference TRBV7-8 and TRBJ2-3, the CDR3 gives the full variable domain: GAGVSQSPRYKVAKRGQDVALRCDPISGHVSLFWYQQALGQGPEFLTYFQNEAQLDKSGLPSDRFFAERPEGSVSTLKIQRTQQEDSAVYLCASSSISPNFTDTQYFGPGTRLTVL.

The chain joins TRBV6-5 to TRBJ2-1, with TRBD2 matching 10 bases. Germline V gene lookup returns CDR1 MNHEY and CDR2 SVGAGI. V shed 0 bases, J shed 5 bases, and the junction held 7 bases outside the gene matches. The CDR3 has 17 amino acids. The CDR3 coding sequence is TGTGCCAGCAGTTACTCGAAACTAGCGGGGTTCCACAATGAGCAGTTCTTC. Translated, it gives CASSYSKLAGFHNEQFF.